Listed below are T cell receptor beta chains from one sample, sequenced in a study of Graves' ophthalmopathy and Graves' hyperthyroidism. A single record per CDR3 protein comes from TCRdb applying MiXCR to the multiplex PCR reads. The sample has 600,000 to 700,000 distinct CDR3 sequences, over 40% seen once. The sequenced material came from peripheral blood. These receptors were taken from an adult man with Graves' ophthalmopathy. Each CDR3 is given with its conserved first and last residue. A D gene is named only where the DNA matches it firmly. Size values are once, few and many counts, or a class for expanded clones, and some rows have none.

NA | few | TRBJ1-5 | TRBV20-1 | CSARSRRNQPQHF | TGCAGTGCTAGGAGCAGAAGAAATCAGCCCCAGCATTTT
NA | NA | TRBJ2-5 | TRBV29-1 | CSLAVTDQETQYF | TGCAGCTTAGCCGTAACCGATCAAGAGACCCAGTACTTC
TRBD1 | NA | TRBJ1-5 | TRBV2 | CASCTGGAEPQHF | TGTGCCAGCTGCACAGGGGGGGCAGAGCCCCAGCATTTT
TRBD2 | many | TRBJ2-6 | TRBV14 | CASTRGEAGANVLTF | TGTGCCAGCACTCGGGGGGAAGCTGGGGCCAACGTCCTGACTTTC
NA | NA | TRBJ1-1 | TRBV29-1 | CSVESGQGNTEAFF | TGCAGCGTTGAATCGGGGCAGGGGAACACTGAAGCTTTCTTT
NA | NA | TRBJ1-4 | TRBV4-3 | CASSQEIQGTNEKLFF | TGCGCCAGCAGCCAAGAGATCCAGGGAACTAATGAAAAACTGTTTTTT
TRBD2 | NA | TRBJ2-7 | TRBV12-3/TRBV12-4 | CASSSAGESYEQYF | TGTGCCAGCAGTTCTGCGGGGGAAAGCTACGAGCAGTACTTC
TRBD2 | NA | TRBJ2-7 | TRBV6-5 | CASSSRDYKQYF | TGTGCCAGCAGTTCCCGGGACTACAAGCAGTACTTC
TRBD2 | NA | TRBJ2-7 | TRBV11-1 | CASSRTSGMYEQYF | TGTGCCAGCAGCCGGACTAGCGGGATGTACGAGCAGTACTTC
NA | few | TRBJ2-7 | TRBV11-1 | CASSLDGPRQYF | TGTGCCAGCAGCTTAGACGGGCCCAGGCAGTACTTC
NA | many | TRBJ1-5 | TRBV19 | CASSLLGAQHF | TGTGCCAGTAGCCTACTTGGGGCCCAGCATTTT
NA | many | TRBJ1-4 | TRBV10-2 | CASSDRQNEKLFF | TGCGCCAGCAGTGATAGACAGAATGAAAAACTGTTTTTT
TRBD1 | NA | TRBJ2-5 | TRBV25-1 | CASMTGGETQYF | TGTGCCAGTATGACAGGGGGAGAGACCCAGTACTTC
NA | many | TRBJ2-5 | TRBV11-2 | CASSLAGNQETQYF | TGTGCCAGCAGCTTAGCGGGGAACCAAGAGACCCAGTACTTC
TRBD2 | NA | TRBJ2-5 | TRBV20-1 | CSASGPGGRYQETQYF | TGCAGTGCTAGTGGGCCGGGGGGACGGTACCAAGAGACCCAGTACTTC
TRBD1 | many | TRBJ2-7 | TRBV6-5 | CASSYPRTGDEQYF | TGTGCCAGCAGTTACCCCAGGACAGGGGACGAGCAGTACTTC
TRBD1 | many | TRBJ1-1 | TRBV10-3 | CAIGQGASEAFF | TGTGCCATAGGACAGGGGGCTTCTGAAGCTTTCTTT